Presented here are 29 T cell receptor beta chains from one specimen sequenced in a study of tumor and adjacent non-tumor tissue in lung cancer. Three rounds of nested PCR, following a modified ARM-PCR protocol, produced the TCRbeta library. One entry per CDR3 protein results from TCRdb running MiXCR on the multiplex PCR reads. The table shows 65,000 to 90,000 distinct CDR3 sequences, with nearly 70% occurring only once. The template was RNA from unsorted bulk tissue. Sequencing was done on a sample of lung tumor tissue. The receptors derive from a woman aged 70-85 years with non-small cell lung cancer.

In regard to this clonotype: One junction end does not reproduce the germline sequence, and a read error may be involved. This chain connects TRBV29-1 to TRBJ2-3, with TRBD1 matching 8 bases. Germline CDR1 and CDR2: SQVTM and ANQGSEA. This CDR3 region has 11 residues. CDR3 loop: CNVDRGYAQYF. The CDR3, as DNA: TGTAACGTTGACAGGGGTTATGCGCAGTATTTT.

A word on this clonotype: One end of the junction does not line up with germline, which may come from a read error. The chain carries TRBV12-3 or TRBV12-4 and TRBJ2-7, with unresolved D. CDR3 length: 13 residues. This CDR3 reads CASSVSPPYEQYF. The CDR3 coding sequence is TGTGCCAGCAGCGTCAGTCCCCCCTACGAGCAGTACTTT.

To note about this clonotype: A much larger clone differs by one base, so this may be a read error. The rearrangement links TRBV4-1 to TRBJ2-3, with D unresolved. Trimming shortened V by 3 bases and J by 2 bases, and 12 bases separated the two germline ends. The CDR3 has 15 residues. The germline gives CDR1 MGHRA, CDR2 YSYEKL. The CDR3 sequence is CASSHAHRFTDTQYF. The CDR3 bases are TGCGCCAGCAGCCATGCCCACCGCTTCACAGATACGCAGTATTTT.

This clonotype was picked up many times. This chain joins TRBV20-1 and TRBJ1-1, with D tentatively TRBD1 (5 bases). CDR1 DFQATT and CDR2 SNEGSKA come from the germline V gene (reference sequence). V shed 3 bases and J shed 0 bases, with 20 bases lying between them. The CDR3 has 17 amino acids. CDR3 residues: CSARPGTKTTMNTEAFF. The CDR3 nucleotides are TGCAGTGCTAGGCCCGGGACCAAAACAACTATGAACACTGAAGCTTTCTTT.

Worth noting for this clonotype: An end of the junction differs from the germline gene, which may be a read error. The rearrangement links TRBV5-4 to TRBJ2-1; tentatively, D is TRBD1 (6 bases). CDR1 SGHNT and CDR2 YYREEE come from the germline V gene (reference sequence). The length of the CDR3 is 17 residues. For the CDR3, the DNA is TGTGCCAGCAACTTTGGGGGCAGGACCCGCTCCTACAATGAGCAGCTCTTC. It codes for CASNFGGRTRSYNEQLF.

Note on this clonotype: At one end the junction does not follow the germline gene, possibly because of a read error. The chain has TRBV6-1 and TRBJ2-1, with D possibly called TRBD1 or TRBD2 (5 bases each). Germline V gives CDR1 MNHNS, CDR2 SASEGT. The CDR3 contains 15 residues. This CDR3 reads CISTLTPGRGDERFF. The CDR3 DNA reads TGTATCAGCACCCTTACCCCGGGAAGGGGAGATGAGCGGTTCTTC.

Only one count was recorded for this clonotype. A junction end diverges from the germline sequence, so it may reflect a read error. CDR3 in DNA: TGTGCCAGCATCCAAGGGGCAGCGGGAGGTCAAGAGACCCAGTACTTC. It specifies CASIQGAAGGQETQYF. The chain has TRBV4-2 and TRBJ2-5, with 9 nucleotides matching TRBD2. CDR3 size: 16 residues. Germline values: CDR1 LGHNA, CDR2 YNFKEQ.

This chain joins TRBV11-3 and TRBJ1-1, with no clear D. Germline V gives CDR1 SGHNT, CDR2 YENEEA. The CDR3 runs to 16 residues. Trimming took 5 bases from V and 2 from J, leaving 18 bases between them. The DNA for the CDR3 is TGTGCCAGCAGCACTAGCCCCCGGCAGGCAAACACTGAAGCTTTCTTT. It translates to CASSTSPRQANTEAFF.

Regarding this clonotype: This may be a read error, as it is one base from a much larger clone. V and J are TRBV30 and TRBJ2-5, with 11 bases aligning to TRBD2. V shed 2 bases, J shed 7 bases, and the junction held 9 bases outside the gene matches. Germline values: CDR1 GTSNPN, CDR2 SVGIG (reference sequence). The CDR3 has 15 residues. CDR3 loop: CAWSLTGTSGTTQYF. As DNA, the CDR3 is TGTGCCTGGAGTCTTACCGGGACTAGCGGAACGACCCAGTACTTC.

With regard to this clonotype: A much more abundant neighbour one base away suggests this may be a read error. The rearrangement links TRBV28 to TRBJ1-5; TRBD1 matches 8 bases. The CDR3 is 14 residues long. Germline lookup yields CDR1 MDHEN and CDR2 SYDVKM. CDR3 sequence: CTSGDRIASQPQHF. The DNA for the CDR3 is TGTACCAGCGGGGACAGGATAGCAAGTCAGCCCCAGCATTTT.

This clonotype was observed at least ten times. A much larger clone is a single base away; this may be a read error. V usage is TRBV29-1 and J usage is TRBJ2-5; D may match TRBD1 or TRBD2 (6 bases each). The germline V gene encodes CDR1 SQVTM and CDR2 ANQGSEA. The ends were cut back, 6 bases at V and 4 bases at J, with 15 bases in the middle. The CDR3 totals 13 residues. CDR3 coding DNA: TGCAGCGTCGGAACAGGGAGGAGAGAGACCCAGTACTTC. Translated: CSVGTGRRETQYF.

This clonotype was picked up many times. The chain employs TRBV20-1 and TRBJ2-2; maybe TRBD2 (5 bases). Trimming left V 5 bases short and J 7 bases short, with 20 bases between. The CDR3 is made up of 15 amino acids. Looked up from germline, CDR1 is DFQATT and CDR2 is SNEGSKA (reference sequence). The CDR3 loop is CSALREGVRGGELFF. The DNA of the CDR3 is TGCAGTGCTCTTAGAGAGGGAGTAAGAGGCGGGGAGCTGTTTTTT.

This chain connects TRBV28 to TRBJ2-7, with 8 bases fitting TRBD1. V was pared by 10 bases and J by 2 bases, with 16 bases of the junction left unmatched. The germline V gene encodes CDR1 MDHEN and CDR2 SYDVKM. CDR3 length: 16 amino acids. As DNA, the CDR3 is TGTGCCAACAGCCGTAATGGGGACAGGAAGACCTACGAGCAGTACTTC. As protein: CANSRNGDRKTYEQYF.

As to this clonotype: The junction departs from the called germline gene at one end, perhaps through a read error. The chain joins TRBV4-1 to TRBJ2-1, with 10 positions matching TRBD2. Germline V lookup: CDR1 MGHRA, CDR2 YSYEKL. CDR3 length equals 16 residues. The DNA of the CDR3 is TGCCCCAGCAGCCTAGTCAGCGGGAGGGCCTTGGGCGAACAGTTCTTC. This translates into CPSSLVSGRALGEQFF.

Comment on this clonotype: This sequence may be a read error, since a much larger clone differs from it by one base. The J gene is TRBJ2-3, the V gene TRBV20-1; D is uncertain. CDR3 length equals 12 residues. Germline CDR1 is DFQATT and CDR2 is SNEGSKA (reference sequence). Trimming removed 3 bases from V and 0 bases from J, with 4 bases in between. For the CDR3, the DNA is TGCAGTGCTAGCGATAGCACAGATACGCAGTATTTT. This encodes CSASDSTDTQYF.

Regarding this clonotype: This may arise from a read error, as a much more abundant clone is one base away. The V gene is TRBV20-1, the J gene TRBJ2-1, with 7 bases identical to TRBD1. Germline V lookup: CDR1 DFQATT, CDR2 SNEGSKA (reference sequence). The CDR3 covers 12 residues. The chain's CDR3 is CSGQGFNNERFF. The CDR3 coding sequence is TGCAGTGGACAGGGTTTCAACAATGAGCGGTTCTTC.

The chain carries TRBV29-1 and TRBJ2-7, with D possibly being TRBD2 (7 bases). The CDR3 consists of 13 residues. Germline values: CDR1 SQVTM, CDR2 ANQGSEA. CDR3 sequence: CSVRWGGGGEQYF. In nucleotides, the CDR3 is TGCTCCGTCCGCTGGGGCGGGGGCGGCGAGCAGTACTTC.

A note on this clonotype: Germline is not matched at one junction end, which may reflect a read error. J is TRBJ2-7 and V is TRBV5-1; 10 nucleotides agree with TRBD1. The CDR3 runs to 15 residues. From germline, CDR1 is SGHRS and CDR2 YFSETQ. CDR3 in amino acids: CASTLAPGQGYEQYF. CDR3 nucleotide sequence: TGCGCCAGCACCTTGGCCCCGGGACAGGGGTACGAGCAGTACTTC. Drawing the rest from reference TRBV5-1 and TRBJ2-7, the complete variable domain is KAGVTQTPRYLIKTRGQQVTLSCSPISGHRSVSWYQQTPGQGLQFLFEYFSETQRNKGNFPGRFSGRQFSNSRSEMNVSTLELGDSALYLCASTLAPGQGYEQYFGPGTRLTVT.

In its sample, this clonotype was seen a few times. The rearrangement joins TRBV2 to TRBJ1-2; D remains unclear. The CDR3 loop spans 12 amino acids. Germline CDR1 and CDR2: SNHLY and FYNNEI. The V end lost 4 bases, the J end lost 5 bases, and 8 bases lay between the germline ends. The CDR3: CASSVDRYGYTF. CDR3 DNA sequence: TGTGCCAGCAGTGTGGATAGATATGGCTACACCTTC.

This clonotype was found once. The conserved phenylalanine or tryptophan is not found at the CDR3 terminus, so this likely reflects a read error. The DNA is omitted, as the CDR3 cannot be located on it reliably, and the CDR3 follows TCRdb's listing. The chain combines TRBV6-5 with TRBJ1-1; TRBD1 is taken as the D call from the table, unchecked against the DNA. A total of 15 residues make up the CDR3, ends included. Per the germline V gene, CDR1 is MNHEY and CDR2 is SVGAGI. The CDR3 here is CASSSRPPRGNETFL.

In this sample, this clonotype turned up a few times. The chain employs TRBV28 and TRBJ2-3, with TRBD1 identical over 10 bases. Trimming removed 6 bases from V and 5 bases from J; junction bases left unmatched: 14. The germline gives CDR1 MDHEN, CDR2 SYDVKM. This CDR3 has 17 amino acids. The CDR3 DNA follows: TGTGCCAGCAGATCCCTTTGGGACAGGGGCGGTGTAGATACGCAGTATTTT. Its protein product is CASRSLWDRGGVDTQYF.

Concerning this clonotype itself: Since no conserved phenylalanine or tryptophan closes the CDR3, a read error is the likely cause. V is TRBV29-1 and J is TRBJ2-1; TRBD2 agrees at 9 bases. Germline V gene lookup returns CDR1 SQVTM and CDR2 ANQGSEA. CDR3 length: 15 residues. Trimming took 1 base from V and 7 from J; bases not matched to a gene: 8. The CDR3 here is CSVEASGKIYNEQFI. The CDR3, as DNA: TGCAGCGTTGAAGCTAGCGGGAAGATCTATAATGAGCAGTTCATC.

Comments on this clonotype: A clone one base away is much larger, so this may be a read error. The CDR3 loop is CSSSGVSAQYF. CDR3 in DNA: TGCAGTTCTAGCGGCGTATCGGCGCAGTATTTT. J is TRBJ2-3 and V is TRBV20-1, with 7 nucleotides matching TRBD2. The CDR3 sequence is 11 residues long. Germline CDR1 is DFQATT and CDR2 is SNEGSKA (reference sequence).

The chain combines TRBV20-1 with TRBJ2-5; TRBD1 matches 8 bases. Looked up from germline, CDR1 is DFQATT and CDR2 is SNEGSKA (reference sequence). Trimming removed 6 bases from V and 8 bases from J; junction bases left unmatched: 14. CDR3 length: 14 residues. CDR3: CSAPGQGYRDTQYF. In DNA, the CDR3 is TGCAGTGCACCCGGACAGGGTTACCGAGATACCCAGTACTTC.

For this clonotype: The junction and the germline gene differ at one end; a read error may be behind it. V and J are TRBV4-2 and TRBJ1-3, with a tentative D call TRBD1 (6 bases). Per germline, CDR1 LGHNA and CDR2 YNFKEQ. The CDR3 runs to 13 residues. The CDR3 loop reads CASSQRGRDIIYF. In DNA form, the CDR3 reads TGTGCCAGTAGCCAAAGGGGACGGGACATCATATATTTT.

Comments on this clonotype: It is likely a read error, because the conserved phenylalanine at the end of the CDR3 is missing. Because the CDR3's place on the DNA is in doubt, the DNA is left out and the CDR3 is given as listed by TCRdb. The chain combines TRBV20-1 with TRBJ1-1; the D call TRBD1 from the table was never checked on the DNA. The germline CDR1 and CDR2 sequences are DFQATT and SNEGSKA (reference sequence). A total of 12 residues make up the CDR3, ends included. CDR3 protein: CGASGPFTEALL.

Turning to this clonotype: The junction does not match germline at one end; this may be a read error. V gene TRBV4-1 combines with J gene TRBJ2-1; 11 bases line up with TRBD2. The CDR3 runs 17 residues. Germline V gives CDR1 MGHRA, CDR2 YSYEKL. Here the CDR3 reads CASSQEGLAGGYNEEFF. The CDR3 DNA sequence: TGCGCCAGCAGCCAAGAAGGGCTAGCGGGAGGATACAATGAGGAGTTCTTC.

Turning to this clonotype: Its ends do not fully match the called genes, so a read error is possible. V is TRBV5-6 and J is TRBJ2-4; D ambiguous. This CDR3 contains 14 residues. Germline lookup yields CDR1 SGHDT and CDR2 YYEEEE. The CDR3 here is CASSFSAAENIQCF. The CDR3 nucleotides are TGTGCCAGCAGCTTTTCGGCGGCCGAAAACATTCAGTGCTTC.

This sequence joins TRBV6-5 and TRBJ2-5; no firm D call. CDR3 length: 16 residues. CDR1 is MNHEY and CDR2 is SVGAGI in the germline V gene. V was trimmed by 6 bases and J by 3 bases, leaving 20 bases between them. The CDR3 loop reads CASSYTLGDGEETQYF. CDR3 bases: TGTGCCAGCAGCTACACGCTTGGGGATGGGGAAGAGACCCAGTACTTC.